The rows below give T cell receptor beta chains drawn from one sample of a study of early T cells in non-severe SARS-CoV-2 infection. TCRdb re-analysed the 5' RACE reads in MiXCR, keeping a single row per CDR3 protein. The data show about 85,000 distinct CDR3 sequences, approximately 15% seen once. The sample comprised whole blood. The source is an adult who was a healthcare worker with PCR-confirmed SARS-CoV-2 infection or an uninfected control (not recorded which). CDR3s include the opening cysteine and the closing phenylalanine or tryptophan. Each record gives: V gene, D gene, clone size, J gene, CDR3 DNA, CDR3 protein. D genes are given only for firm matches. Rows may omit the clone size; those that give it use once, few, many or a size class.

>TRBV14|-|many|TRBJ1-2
TGTGCCAGCAGCCGAGAATTAAACTATGGCTACACCTTC
CASSRELNYGYTF
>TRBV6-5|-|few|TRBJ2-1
TGTGCCAGCAGTTACGGGAGCTCCTACAATGAGCAGTTCTTC
CASSYGSSYNEQFF
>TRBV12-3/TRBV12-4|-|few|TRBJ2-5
TGTGCCAGCAGAGACGGGACCGCCCGGGAGACCCAGTACTTC
CASRDGTARETQYF
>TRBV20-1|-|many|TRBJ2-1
TGCAGTGCTAGAGATCTATTCTCCTACAATGAGCAGTTCTTC
CSARDLFSYNEQFF
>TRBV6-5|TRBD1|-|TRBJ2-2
TGTGCCAGCAGTAAGGACAGGGCGGGCACCGGGGAGCTGTTTTTT
CASSKDRAGTGELFF
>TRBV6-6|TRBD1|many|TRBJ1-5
TGTGCCAGCAGCCTGGACAGGGGGCGCAGGAATCAGCCCCAGCATTTT
CASSLDRGRRNQPQHF
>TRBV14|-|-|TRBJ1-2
TGTGCCAGCAGCCAAGATATTTTCCCATCTAACTATGGCTACACCTTC
CASSQDIFPSNYGYTF
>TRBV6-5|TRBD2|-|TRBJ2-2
TGTGCCAGCAGTTACGGACTAGCGGGAGTAGGCGGGGAGCTGTTTTTT
CASSYGLAGVGGELFF
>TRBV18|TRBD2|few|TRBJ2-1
TGTGCCAGCTCACTGATAGCGGGAGAGCTGTACAATGAGCAGTTCTTC
CASSLIAGELYNEQFF
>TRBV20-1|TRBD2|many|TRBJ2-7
TGCAGTGCTCGGTCCGCCGGGACTAGCGTTTACGAGCAGTACTTC
CSARSAGTSVYEQYF
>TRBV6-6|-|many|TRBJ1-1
TGTGCCAGCAGTTACCGGGATAACACTGAAGCTTTCTTT
CASSYRDNTEAFF
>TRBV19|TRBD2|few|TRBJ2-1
TGTGCCAGTAGTATTCAAGCGGGAGCAAATGAGCAGTTCTTC
CASSIQAGANEQFF
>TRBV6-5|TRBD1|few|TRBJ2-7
TGTGCCAGCAGTTCCGGACAGGGCATGGCGCAGTACTTC
CASSSGQGMAQYF
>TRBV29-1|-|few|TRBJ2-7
TGCAGCGCCCGAGTCGGGCTTACCTACGAGCAGTACTTC
CSARVGLTYEQYF
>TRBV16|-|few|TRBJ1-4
TGTGCCAGCAGCCCCCGGGACGGGGAGGAGGAAAAACTGTTTTTT
CASSPRDGEEEKLFF
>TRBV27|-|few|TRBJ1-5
TGTGCCAGCAGCGCCGCAGGGAAGAGTCGGCCCCAGCATTTT
CASSAAGKSRPQHF
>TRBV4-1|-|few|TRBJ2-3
TGCGCCAGCAGCCAAGATAGAGGGACCATCCTAAGCACAGATACGCAGTATTTT
CASSQDRGTILSTDTQYF